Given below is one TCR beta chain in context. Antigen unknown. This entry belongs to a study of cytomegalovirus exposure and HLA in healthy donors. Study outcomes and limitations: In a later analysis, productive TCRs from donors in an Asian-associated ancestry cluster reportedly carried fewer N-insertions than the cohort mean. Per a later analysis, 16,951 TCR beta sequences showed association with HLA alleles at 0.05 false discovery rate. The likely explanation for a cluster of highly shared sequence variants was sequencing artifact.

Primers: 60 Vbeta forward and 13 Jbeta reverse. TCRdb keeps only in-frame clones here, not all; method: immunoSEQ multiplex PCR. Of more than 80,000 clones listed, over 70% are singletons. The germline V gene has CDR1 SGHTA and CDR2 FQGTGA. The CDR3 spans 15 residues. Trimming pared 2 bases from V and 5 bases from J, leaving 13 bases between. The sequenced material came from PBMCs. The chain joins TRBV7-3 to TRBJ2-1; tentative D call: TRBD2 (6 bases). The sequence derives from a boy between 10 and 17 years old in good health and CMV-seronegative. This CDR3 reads CASSLGSGPNNEQFF. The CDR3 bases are TGTGCCAGCAGCTTAGGGAGCGGGCCAAACAATGAGCAGTTCTTC.